This is a list of T cell receptor beta chains from one sample in a study of cytomegalovirus exposure and HLA in healthy donors. Libraries were prepared by immunoSEQ multiplex PCR; TCRdb keeps only in-frame clonotypes and omits some of them. The table lists almost 200,000 clones, about 85% of them singletons. The sample consisted of PBMCs. These TCRs come from a male donor in good health and CMV-seropositive. Each CDR3 is given with its conserved first and last residue. Fields, in order: CDR3 protein, CDR3 DNA, clone size, D gene, V gene, J gene. The D gene is left open where the match is weak. Rows may omit the clone size; those that give it use once, few, many or a size class.

CASTPGGRGHGELFF	TGTGCCAGCACCCCGGGCGGGAGAGGTCACGGGGAGCTGTTTTTT	.	TRBD2	TRBV6-5	TRBJ2-2
CASSPVGQGVPQHF	TGTGCCAGTAGTCCAGTGGGACAGGGGGTCCCCCAGCATTTT	few	TRBD1	TRBV19	TRBJ1-5
CASSLMGGREAFF	TGTGCCAGCAGCTTGATGGGGGGGAGGGAAGCTTTCTTT	.	.	TRBV5-4	TRBJ1-1
CASTPTQGLYEQYF	TGTGCCAGCACCCCTACGCAGGGGCTATACGAGCAGTACTTC	.	.	TRBV6-5	TRBJ2-7
CASSLAFSYNEQFF	TGTGCCAGCAGTCTAGCGTTCTCCTACAATGAGCAGTTCTTC	.	.	TRBV6-5	TRBJ2-1
CASSQNPGSGNTIYF	TGTGCCAGCAGCCAGAACCCGGGGTCTGGAAACACCATATATTTT	.	.	TRBV7-6	TRBJ1-3
CSVEAGTGTYEQYF	TGCAGCGTTGAAGCCGGGACAGGGACCTACGAGCAGTACTTC	.	TRBD1	TRBV29-1	TRBJ2-7
CATSRDYGQPQHF	TGTGCCACCAGCAGAGATTATGGCCAGCCCCAGCATTTT	few	.	TRBV15	TRBJ1-5
CASSGPSGANTGELFF	TGTGCCAGCAGCGGACCTAGCGGGGCGAACACCGGGGAGCTGTTTTTT	.	TRBD2	TRBV11-2	TRBJ2-2
CASSLNQQSQETQYF	TGTGCCAGCAGCTTGAACCAACAAAGCCAAGAGACCCAGTACTTC	.	.	TRBV5-4	TRBJ2-5
CASSTGTGSNSPLHF	TGTGCCAGCAGCACCGGGACAGGGAGCAATTCACCCCTCCACTTT	.	TRBD1	TRBV9	TRBJ1-6
CAIGGLAEASSYNEQFF	TGTGCCATTGGGGGACTAGCGGAGGCTAGCTCCTACAATGAGCAGTTCTTC	once	TRBD2	TRBV10-3	TRBJ2-1
CATSRGGEPVETQYF	TGTGCCACCAGCAGAGGGGGGGAGCCGGTTGAGACCCAGTACTTC	.	.	TRBV15	TRBJ2-5
CASSYFIQPQHF	TGTGCCAGCAGTTACTTCATCCAGCCCCAGCATTTT	.	.	TRBV2	TRBJ1-5
CASSTTYEQYF	TGTGCCAGCTCCACTACCTACGAGCAGTACTTC	.	.	TRBV27	TRBJ2-7
CASKGPGTTKDTF	TGTGCCAGCAAGGGACCAGGGACAACTAAGGACACCTTC	.	.	TRBV6-5	TRBJ1-2
CATSRVPGAGGNSPLHF	TGTGCCACCAGCAGAGTCCCTGGGGCAGGTGGAAATTCACCCCTCCACTTT	.	.	TRBV15	TRBJ1-6
CATSRDQHYEQYF	TGTGCCACCAGCAGAGATCAACACTACGAGCAGTACTTC	.	.	TRBV15	TRBJ2-7
CASSQRTSTDTQYF	TGTGCCAGCAGCCAAAGGACTAGCACAGATACGCAGTATTTT	.	.	TRBV6-6	TRBJ2-3
CASRDPDRHYGYTF	TGTGCCAGCAGGGACCCGGACAGACACTATGGCTACACCTTC	.	.	TRBV6-1	TRBJ1-2
CASSLAQEGSLWYGYTF	TGTGCCAGCAGCTTAGCGCAGGAGGGGAGCCTTTGGTATGGCTACACCTTC	.	.	TRBV7-6	TRBJ1-2
CASSNGKNTEAFF	TGTGCCAGCAGTAACGGGAAGAACACTGAAGCTTTCTTT	.	.	TRBV6-1	TRBJ1-1
CASSSRAAGRNTIYF	TGTGCCAGCAGCTCCCGGGCCGCGGGGAGGAACACCATATATTTT	.	.	TRBV5-6	TRBJ1-3
CASSLPPGQGSHEQYF	TGCGCCAGCAGCTTGCCCCCGGGACAGGGTAGCCACGAGCAGTACTTC	.	TRBD1	TRBV5-1	TRBJ2-7
CASSLGGNERYF	TGTGCCAGCAGTTTAGGAGGGAACGAGCGGTACTTC	once	.	TRBV27	TRBJ2-7
CASSLGTGVYGYTF	TGTGCCAGCAGTTTAGGGACAGGGGTCTATGGCTACACCTTC	.	TRBD1	TRBV27	TRBJ1-2